This record concerns one T cell receptor (beta chain) sequence. V was trimmed by 1 base and J by 11 bases, leaving 17 bases between them. The CDR3 runs 14 residues. CDR1 is MGHRA, CDR2 YSYEKL, per germline. The record originates from a study of shared T cell receptors in the human thymus. Sequenced by immunoSEQ multiplex PCR; TCRdb stores in-frame clones only, minus some. The sample has hundreds of thousands of clones; around nine tenths are singletons. These data also formed part of another study, on human thymus T cells.

This receptor was obtained from a boy in the first two years of life with a congenital heart defect. The rearrangement uses TRBV4-1 and TRBJ2-5; the D gene is possibly TRBD2 (5 bases). Material for sequencing was thymocytes. CDR3 sequence: CASSQVAGLREQYF. The CDR3 coding sequence is TGCGCCAGCAGCCAAGTCGCGGGTCTTCGAGAGCAGTACTTC.